A selection of T cell receptor beta chains follows, all from one sample in a study of OX40 agonist ivuxolimab in advanced cancers. The repertoire was sequenced with immunoSEQ multiplex PCR; TCRdb's copy has only in-frame clones and lacks some. The repertoire includes 42,000 or so clones, about 82% of them detected once, and around a fifth sits in the top ten. The material sequenced was CD4+ or CD8+ T cells sorted from blood, taken in a trial of the OX40 agonist ivuxolimab. Receptors originate from an adult with an advanced solid tumor such as melanoma, head and neck, liver or kidney cancer. Both conserved end residues are part of each CDR3. Fields, in order: clone size, J gene, V gene, CDR3 length, D gene, CDR3 protein, CDR3 DNA. D genes are given only for firm matches. The size of a clone is reported for some rows only, either as once, few or many, or as a class for expanded clones.

abundance: -; j_gene: TRBJ2-1; v_gene: TRBV6-4; len: 16; d_gene: TRBD2; CDR3aa: CASKAHRLAPYNEQFF; CDR3nt: TGTGCCAGCAAAGCCCACAGACTAGCGCCCTACAATGAGCAGTTCTTC
abundance: -; j_gene: TRBJ1-2; v_gene: TRBV9; len: 14; d_gene: -; CDR3aa: CASSVGRAVDGYTF; CDR3nt: TGTGCCAGCAGCGTAGGAAGGGCAGTAGATGGCTACACCTTC
abundance: -; j_gene: TRBJ1-6; v_gene: TRBV4-1; len: 18; d_gene: -; CDR3aa: CASSQEVSPGTYNSPLHF; CDR3nt: TGCGCCAGCAGCCAAGAAGTTTCCCCCGGGACCTATAATTCACCCCTCCACTTT
abundance: -; j_gene: TRBJ2-3; v_gene: TRBV9; len: 14; d_gene: TRBD2; CDR3aa: CASSVGGGPDTQYF; CDR3nt: TGTGCCAGCAGCGTCGGGGGGGGGCCAGATACGCAGTATTTT
abundance: once; j_gene: TRBJ1-5; v_gene: TRBV21-1; len: 15; d_gene: -; CDR3aa: CANSKTGTPNQPQHF; CDR3nt: TGTGCCAACAGTAAAACAGGGACCCCCAATCAGCCCCAGCATTTT
abundance: many; j_gene: TRBJ2-1; v_gene: TRBV2; len: 11; d_gene: -; CDR3aa: CASSTGSEQFF; CDR3nt: TGTGCCAGCAGTACTGGTAGTGAGCAGTTCTTC
abundance: -; j_gene: TRBJ2-2; v_gene: TRBV7-3; len: 18; d_gene: -; CDR3aa: CASSLGLGSTKEAGELFF; CDR3nt: TGTGCCAGCAGCTTAGGGTTGGGGTCGACGAAAGAGGCCGGGGAGCTGTTTTTT
abundance: once; j_gene: TRBJ1-2; v_gene: TRBV29-1; len: 13; d_gene: TRBD1; CDR3aa: CSVETGGAEGYTF; CDR3nt: TGCAGCGTTGAAACAGGGGGCGCGGAAGGCTACACCTTC
abundance: -; j_gene: TRBJ1-2; v_gene: TRBV7-9; len: 15; d_gene: -; CDR3aa: CASSFPGADLVGYTF; CDR3nt: TGTGCCAGCAGCTTTCCCGGGGCGGATTTGGTTGGCTACACCTTC
abundance: -; j_gene: TRBJ2-3; v_gene: TRBV6-9; len: 13; d_gene: -; CDR3aa: CASSYGDADTQYF; CDR3nt: TGTGCCAGCAGTTACGGTGACGCAGATACGCAGTATTTT
abundance: -; j_gene: TRBJ1-1; v_gene: TRBV19; len: 13; d_gene: -; CDR3aa: CASSISISTEAFF; CDR3nt: TGTGCCAGTAGTATTAGTATTAGCACTGAAGCTTTCTTT